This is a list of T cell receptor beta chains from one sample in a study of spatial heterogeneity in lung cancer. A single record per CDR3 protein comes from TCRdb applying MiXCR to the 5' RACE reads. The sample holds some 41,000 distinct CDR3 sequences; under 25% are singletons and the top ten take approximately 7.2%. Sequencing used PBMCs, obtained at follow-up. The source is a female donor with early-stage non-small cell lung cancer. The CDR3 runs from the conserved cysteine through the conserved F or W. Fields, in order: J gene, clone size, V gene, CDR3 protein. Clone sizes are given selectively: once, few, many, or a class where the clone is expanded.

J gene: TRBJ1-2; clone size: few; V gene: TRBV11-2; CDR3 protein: CASRVPGLLAGYTF
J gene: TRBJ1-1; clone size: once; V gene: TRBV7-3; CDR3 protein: CASSSGTGTEAFF
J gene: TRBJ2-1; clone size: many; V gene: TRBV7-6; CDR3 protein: CASSLGLAGNEQFF
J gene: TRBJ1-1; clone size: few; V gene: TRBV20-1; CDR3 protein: CSASLWDATEAFF
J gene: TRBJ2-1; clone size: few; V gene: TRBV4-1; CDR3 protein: CASSQTAGGPPYNEQFF
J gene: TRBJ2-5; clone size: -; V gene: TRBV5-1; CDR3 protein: CASSLAPGQTQETQYF
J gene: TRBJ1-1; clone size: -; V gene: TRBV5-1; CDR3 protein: CASSLVRGGGTEAFF
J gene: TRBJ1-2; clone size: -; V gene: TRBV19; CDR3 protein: CASSSGEGRGYTF
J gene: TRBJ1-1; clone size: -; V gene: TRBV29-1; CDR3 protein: CSVGQMNTEAFF
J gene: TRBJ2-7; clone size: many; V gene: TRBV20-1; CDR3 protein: CSASRTSGRSTEQYF
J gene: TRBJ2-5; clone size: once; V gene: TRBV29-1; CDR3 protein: CSATPPSETQYF
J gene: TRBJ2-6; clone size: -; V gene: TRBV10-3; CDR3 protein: CAIRESGAGANVLTF
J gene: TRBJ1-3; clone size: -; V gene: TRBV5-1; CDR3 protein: CASSLVGTATNTIYF
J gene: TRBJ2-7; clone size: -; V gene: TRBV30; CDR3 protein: CAWSALAGHEQYF
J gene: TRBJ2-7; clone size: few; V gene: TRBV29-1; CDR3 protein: CSVFQPGYEQYF
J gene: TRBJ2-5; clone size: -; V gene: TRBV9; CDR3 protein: CASSPLGSAETQYF
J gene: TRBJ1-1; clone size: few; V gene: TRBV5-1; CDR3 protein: CASSPRGQFNTEAFF
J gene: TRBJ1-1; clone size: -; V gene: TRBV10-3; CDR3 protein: CAINPTGGYTEAFF
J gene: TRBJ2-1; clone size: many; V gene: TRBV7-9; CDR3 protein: CASSLGLMGSEYNEQFF
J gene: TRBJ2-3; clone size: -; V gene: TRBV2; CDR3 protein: CASRPLAADTDTQYF
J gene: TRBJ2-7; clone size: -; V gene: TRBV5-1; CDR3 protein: CASSSFTGEEQYF
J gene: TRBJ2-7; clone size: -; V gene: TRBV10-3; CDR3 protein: CAIRDSSGLSYEQYF
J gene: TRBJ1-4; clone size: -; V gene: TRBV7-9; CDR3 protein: CVSSLSQGVLEKLFF
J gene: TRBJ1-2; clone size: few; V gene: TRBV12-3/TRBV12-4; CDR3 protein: CASSLLGGPPYF
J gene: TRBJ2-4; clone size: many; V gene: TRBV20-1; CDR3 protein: CSARGPFRVYF
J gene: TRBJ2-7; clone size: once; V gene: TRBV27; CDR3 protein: CASSPILEEYEQYF
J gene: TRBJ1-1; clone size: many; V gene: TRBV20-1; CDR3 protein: CSARGRATAEAFF
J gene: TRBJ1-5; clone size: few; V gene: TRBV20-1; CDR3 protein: CSARDGGVGNQPQHF
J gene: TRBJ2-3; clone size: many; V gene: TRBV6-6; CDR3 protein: CASSYETRLAQYF
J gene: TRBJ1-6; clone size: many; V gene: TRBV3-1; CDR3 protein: CASSQDTGALHF
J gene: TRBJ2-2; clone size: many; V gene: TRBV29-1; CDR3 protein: CSTSQGTNTGELFF
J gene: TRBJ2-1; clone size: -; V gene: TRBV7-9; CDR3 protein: CASSSLLWGSNNEQFF
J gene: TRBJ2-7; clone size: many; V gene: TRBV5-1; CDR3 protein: CASSPGGLAYEQYF
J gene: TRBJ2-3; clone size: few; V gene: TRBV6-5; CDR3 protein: CASSYSVLGDTQYF
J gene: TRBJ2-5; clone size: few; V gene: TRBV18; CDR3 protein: CASSPWAVRRRETQYF
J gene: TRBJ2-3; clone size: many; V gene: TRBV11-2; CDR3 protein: CASSLVSSPPDTQYF
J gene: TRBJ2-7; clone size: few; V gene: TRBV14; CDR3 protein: CASRSGLAGVTYEQYF
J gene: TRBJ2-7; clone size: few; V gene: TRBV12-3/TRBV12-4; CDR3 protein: CASSSPTSGRDEQYF
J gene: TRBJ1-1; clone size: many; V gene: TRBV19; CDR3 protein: CASSLIEQGGTEAFF
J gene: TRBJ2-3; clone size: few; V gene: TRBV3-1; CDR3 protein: CASSHRGGATDTQYF
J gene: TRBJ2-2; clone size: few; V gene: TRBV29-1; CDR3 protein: CSVDRQNTGELFF
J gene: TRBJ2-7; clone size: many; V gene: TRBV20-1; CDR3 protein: CSARDSYEQYF
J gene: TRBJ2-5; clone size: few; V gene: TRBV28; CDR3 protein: CASRIAGTKETQYF
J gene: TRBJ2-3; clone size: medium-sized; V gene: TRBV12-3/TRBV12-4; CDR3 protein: CASSLAASTDTQYF
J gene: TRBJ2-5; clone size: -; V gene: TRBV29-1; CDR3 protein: CSVEGRSQETQYF
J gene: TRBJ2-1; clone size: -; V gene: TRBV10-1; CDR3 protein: CASSERGTYNEQFF
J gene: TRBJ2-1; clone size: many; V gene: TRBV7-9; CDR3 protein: CASSSTTKSRNNEQFF
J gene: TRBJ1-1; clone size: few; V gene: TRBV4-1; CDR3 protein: CASSPTGKGANTEAFF
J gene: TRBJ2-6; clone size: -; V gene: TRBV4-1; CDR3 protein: CASVPGPGANVQTF
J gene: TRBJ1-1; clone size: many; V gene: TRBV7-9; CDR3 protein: CASSSPPPVPNTEAFF
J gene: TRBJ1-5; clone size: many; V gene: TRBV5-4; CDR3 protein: CASSLDLSSNQPQHF
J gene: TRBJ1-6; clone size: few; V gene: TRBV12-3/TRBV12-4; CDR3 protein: CASRGQLNSPLHF
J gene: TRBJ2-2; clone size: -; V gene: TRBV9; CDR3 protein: CASSVGTGIREYTGELFF
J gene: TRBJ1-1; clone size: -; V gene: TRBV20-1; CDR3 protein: CSAERGSGAFF
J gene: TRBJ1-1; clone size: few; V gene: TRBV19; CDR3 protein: CASTTGTGRGNTEAFF
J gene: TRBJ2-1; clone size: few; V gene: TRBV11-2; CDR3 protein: CASSRGGGGYNEQFF
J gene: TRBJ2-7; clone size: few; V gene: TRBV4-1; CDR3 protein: CASRAMGGAHYEQYF
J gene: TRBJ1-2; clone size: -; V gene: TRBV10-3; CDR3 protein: CAISLRTSRDGGYTF